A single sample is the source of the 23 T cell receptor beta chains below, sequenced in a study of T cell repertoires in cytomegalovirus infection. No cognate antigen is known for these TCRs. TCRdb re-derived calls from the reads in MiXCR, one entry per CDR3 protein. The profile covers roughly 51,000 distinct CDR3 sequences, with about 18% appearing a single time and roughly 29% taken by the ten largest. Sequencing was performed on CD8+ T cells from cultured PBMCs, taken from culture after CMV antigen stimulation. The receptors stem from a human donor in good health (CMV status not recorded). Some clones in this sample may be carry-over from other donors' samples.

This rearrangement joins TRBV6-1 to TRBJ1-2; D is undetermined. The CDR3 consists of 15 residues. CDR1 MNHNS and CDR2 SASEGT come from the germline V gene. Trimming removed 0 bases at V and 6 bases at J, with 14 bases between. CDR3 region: CASSEAATTWHGYTF. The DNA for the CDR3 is TGTGCCAGCAGTGAAGCGGCCACTACTTGGCATGGCTACACCTTC.

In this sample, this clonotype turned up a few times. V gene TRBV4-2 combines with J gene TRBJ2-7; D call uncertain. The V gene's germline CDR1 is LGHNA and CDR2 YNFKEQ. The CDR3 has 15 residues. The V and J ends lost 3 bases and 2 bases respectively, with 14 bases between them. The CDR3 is CASSQLEDGAYEQYF. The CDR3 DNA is TGTGCCAGCAGCCAGCTTGAAGACGGAGCCTACGAGCAGTACTTC.

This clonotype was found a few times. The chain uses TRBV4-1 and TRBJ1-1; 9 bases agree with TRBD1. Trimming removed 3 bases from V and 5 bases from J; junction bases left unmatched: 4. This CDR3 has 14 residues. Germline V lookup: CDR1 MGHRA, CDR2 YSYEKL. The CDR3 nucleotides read TGCGCCAGCAGCCAGGATGACAGGGGGACTGAAGCTTTCTTT. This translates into CASSQDDRGTEAFF.

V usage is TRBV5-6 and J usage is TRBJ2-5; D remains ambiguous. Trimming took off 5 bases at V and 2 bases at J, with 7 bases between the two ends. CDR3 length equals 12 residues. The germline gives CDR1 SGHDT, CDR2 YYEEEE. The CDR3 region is CASRSDQETQYF. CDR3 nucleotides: TGTGCCAGCAGATCCGATCAAGAGACCCAGTACTTC.

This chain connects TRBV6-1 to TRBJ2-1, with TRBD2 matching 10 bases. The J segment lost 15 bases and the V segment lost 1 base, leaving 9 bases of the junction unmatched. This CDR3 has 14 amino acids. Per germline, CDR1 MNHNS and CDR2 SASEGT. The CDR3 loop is CASSEETSGYLLFF. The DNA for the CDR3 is TGTGCCAGCAGTGAAGAGACTAGCGGGTACCTTTTGTTCTTC.

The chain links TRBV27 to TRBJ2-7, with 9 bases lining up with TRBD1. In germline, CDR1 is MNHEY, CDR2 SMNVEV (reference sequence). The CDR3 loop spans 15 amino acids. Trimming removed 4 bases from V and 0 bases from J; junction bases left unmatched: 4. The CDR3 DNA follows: TGTGCCAGCAGTTCCCCACAGGGGGCCTCCTACGAGCAGTACTTC. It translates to CASSSPQGASYEQYF.

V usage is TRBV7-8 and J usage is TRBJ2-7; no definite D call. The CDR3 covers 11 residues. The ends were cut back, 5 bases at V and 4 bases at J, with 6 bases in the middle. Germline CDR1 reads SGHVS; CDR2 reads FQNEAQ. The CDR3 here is CASSDRYEQYF. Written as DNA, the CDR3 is TGTGCCAGCAGCGACCGATACGAGCAGTACTTC.

DNA of the CDR3: TGTGCCAGCAGCTTCGGCGGGACCTACGAGCAGTACTTC. Translating gives CASSFGGTYEQYF. The V call is TRBV7-6, the J call TRBJ2-7; possible D gene TRBD2, 6 bases. Per the germline V gene, CDR1 is SGHVS and CDR2 is FNYEAQ. The CDR3 runs to 13 residues. With 3 bases removed from V and 2 bases from J, the gap between germline ends came to 8 bases. Together with reference TRBV7-6 and TRBJ2-7, the CDR3 gives the full variable domain: GAGVSQSPRYKVTKRGQDVALRCDPISGHVSLYWYRQALGQGPEFLTYFNYEAQQDKSGLPNDRFSAERPEGSISTLTIQRTEQRDSAMYRCASSFGGTYEQYFGPGTRLTVT.

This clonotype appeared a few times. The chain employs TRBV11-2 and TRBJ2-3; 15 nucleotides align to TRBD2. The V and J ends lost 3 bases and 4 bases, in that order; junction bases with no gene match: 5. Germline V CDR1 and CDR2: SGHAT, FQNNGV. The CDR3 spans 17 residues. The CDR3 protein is CASSFGTSGRSADTQYF. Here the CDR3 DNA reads TGTGCCAGCAGCTTCGGGACTAGCGGGAGGTCGGCAGATACGCAGTATTTT.

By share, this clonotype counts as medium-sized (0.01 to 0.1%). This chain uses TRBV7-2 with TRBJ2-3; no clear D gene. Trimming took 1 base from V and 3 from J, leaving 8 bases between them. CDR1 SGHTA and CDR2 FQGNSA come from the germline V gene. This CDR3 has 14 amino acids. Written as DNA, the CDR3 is TGTGCCAGCAGCTTAGAAGGATTGACAGATACGCAGTATTTT. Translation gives CASSLEGLTDTQYF.

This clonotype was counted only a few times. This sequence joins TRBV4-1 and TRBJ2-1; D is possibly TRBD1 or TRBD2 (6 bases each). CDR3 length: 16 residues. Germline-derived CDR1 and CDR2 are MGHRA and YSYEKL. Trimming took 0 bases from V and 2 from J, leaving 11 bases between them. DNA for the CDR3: TGCGCCAGCAGCCAAGATTGGGGGGCCGCCTACAATGAGCAGTTCTTC. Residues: CASSQDWGAAYNEQFF.

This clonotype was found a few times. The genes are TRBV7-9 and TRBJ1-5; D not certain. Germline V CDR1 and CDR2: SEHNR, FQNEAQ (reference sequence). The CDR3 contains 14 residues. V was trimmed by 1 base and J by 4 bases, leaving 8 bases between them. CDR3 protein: CASSLEAFNQPQHF. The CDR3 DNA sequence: TGTGCCAGCAGCTTAGAAGCTTTTAATCAGCCCCAGCATTTT.

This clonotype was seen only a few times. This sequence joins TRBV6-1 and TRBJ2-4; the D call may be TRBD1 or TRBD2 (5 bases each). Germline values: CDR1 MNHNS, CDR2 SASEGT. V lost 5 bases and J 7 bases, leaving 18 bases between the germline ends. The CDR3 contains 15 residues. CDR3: CASSKDRGIVNIQYF. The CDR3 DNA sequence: TGTGCCAGCAGTAAAGACAGAGGGATCGTCAACATTCAGTACTTC.

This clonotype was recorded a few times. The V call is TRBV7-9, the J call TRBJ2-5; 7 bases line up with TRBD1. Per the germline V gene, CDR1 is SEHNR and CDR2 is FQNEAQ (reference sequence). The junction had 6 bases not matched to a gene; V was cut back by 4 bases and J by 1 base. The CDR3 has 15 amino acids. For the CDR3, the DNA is TGTGCCAGCAGCTCCAGACAGGGCGCCCAAGAGACCCAGTACTTC. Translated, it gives CASSSRQGAQETQYF.

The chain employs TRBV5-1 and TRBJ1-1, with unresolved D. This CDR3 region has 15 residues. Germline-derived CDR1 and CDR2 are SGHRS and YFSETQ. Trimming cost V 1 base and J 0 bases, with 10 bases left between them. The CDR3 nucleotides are TGCGCCAGCAGCTTGTTCGGCGTGATGAACACTGAAGCTTTCTTT. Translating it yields CASSLFGVMNTEAFF.

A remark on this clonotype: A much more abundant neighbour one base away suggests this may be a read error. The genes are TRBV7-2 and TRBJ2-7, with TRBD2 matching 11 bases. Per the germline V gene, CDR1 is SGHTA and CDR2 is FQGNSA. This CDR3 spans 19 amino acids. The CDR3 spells CANSFTGLAGGTSSYEQYF. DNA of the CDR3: TGTGCCAACAGCTTTACCGGGCTAGCGGGGGGTACGAGCTCCTACGAGCAGTACTTC.

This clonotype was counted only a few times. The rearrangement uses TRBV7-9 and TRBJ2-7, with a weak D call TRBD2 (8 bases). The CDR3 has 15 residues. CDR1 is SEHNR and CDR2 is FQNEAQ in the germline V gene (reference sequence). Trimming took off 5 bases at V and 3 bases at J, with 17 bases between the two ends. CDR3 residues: CASSAGLGGHYEQYF. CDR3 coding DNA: TGTGCCAGCAGCGCGGGACTAGGGGGCCACTACGAGCAGTACTTC.

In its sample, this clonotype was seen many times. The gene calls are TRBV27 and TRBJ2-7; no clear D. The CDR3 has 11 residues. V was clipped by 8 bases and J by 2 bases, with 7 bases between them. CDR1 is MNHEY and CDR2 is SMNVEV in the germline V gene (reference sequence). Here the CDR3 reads CASGTAYEQYF. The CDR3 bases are TGTGCCAGCGGAACAGCCTACGAGCAGTACTTC.

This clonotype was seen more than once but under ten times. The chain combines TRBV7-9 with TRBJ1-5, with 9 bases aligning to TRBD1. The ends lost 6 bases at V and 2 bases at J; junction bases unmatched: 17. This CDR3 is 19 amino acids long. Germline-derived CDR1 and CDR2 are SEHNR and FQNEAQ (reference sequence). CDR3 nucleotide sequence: TGTGCCAGCAGGTTGGGAGGTCCGGGACAGGGTATAGGCAATCAGCCCCAGCATTTT. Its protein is CASRLGGPGQGIGNQPQHF.

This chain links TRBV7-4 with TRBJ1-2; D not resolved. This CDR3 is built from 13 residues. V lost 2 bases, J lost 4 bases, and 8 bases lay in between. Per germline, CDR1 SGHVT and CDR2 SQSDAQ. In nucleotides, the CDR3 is TGTGCCAGCAGCTTAACGGGCTGCTATGGCTACACCTTC. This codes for CASSLTGCYGYTF.

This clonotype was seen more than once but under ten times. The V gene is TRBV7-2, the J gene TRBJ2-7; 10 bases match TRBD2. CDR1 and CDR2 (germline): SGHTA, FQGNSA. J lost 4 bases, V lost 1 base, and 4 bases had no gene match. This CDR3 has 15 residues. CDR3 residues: CASSLGSGRKYEQYF. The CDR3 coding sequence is TGTGCCAGCAGCTTAGGTAGCGGGAGGAAATACGAGCAGTACTTC. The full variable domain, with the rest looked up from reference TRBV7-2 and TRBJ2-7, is GAGVSQSPSNKVTEKGKDVELRCDPISGHTALYWYRQSLGQGLEFLIYFQGNSAPDKSGLPSDRFSAERTGGSVSTLTIQRTQQEDSAVYLCASSLGSGRKYEQYFGPGTRLTVT.

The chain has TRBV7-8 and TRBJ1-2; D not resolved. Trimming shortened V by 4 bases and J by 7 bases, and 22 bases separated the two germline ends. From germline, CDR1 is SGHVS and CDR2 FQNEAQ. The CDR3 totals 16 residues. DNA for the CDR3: TGTGCCAGCAGCTACCCCGACCGTACGAGGCTCCCTGGCTACACCTTC. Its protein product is CASSYPDRTRLPGYTF.

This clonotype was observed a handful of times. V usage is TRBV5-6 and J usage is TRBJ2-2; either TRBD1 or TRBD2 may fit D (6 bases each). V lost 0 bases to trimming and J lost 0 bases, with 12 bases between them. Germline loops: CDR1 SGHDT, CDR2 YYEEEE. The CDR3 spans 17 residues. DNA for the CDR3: TGTGCCAGCAGCTTGGCAGGGGCGGGACCGAACACCGGGGAGCTGTTTTTT. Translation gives CASSLAGAGPNTGELFF. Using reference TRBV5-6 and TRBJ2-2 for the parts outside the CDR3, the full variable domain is DAGVTQSPTHLIKTRGQQVTLRCSPKSGHDTVSWYQQALGQGPQFIFQYYEEEERQRGNFPDRFSGHQFPNYSSELNVNALLLGDSALYLCASSLAGAGPNTGELFFGEGSRLTVL.